The present entry profiles one TCR beta chain with its context. Its antigen is not known. This sample was taken from a study of brain T cells in children with intractable seizures. Here immunoSEQ multiplex PCR was the method, and the copy in TCRdb shows in-frame clones only, minus some. This table has under 400,000 clones, over 85% appearing once. The time point denotes: blood from clinic visit 5 months post-surgery; TSC patient then seizure free. Sequencing was limited to surgery cases with top T cell transcript signatures in brain tissue. Before surgery, patients took at least one anti-epileptic drug. Study-wide results and limits: Only CDR3 sequence similarity suggested viral specificity, without known HCMV serostatus. Pre- and post-surgery blood differed in depth, so pre-surgery absences may be undersampling.

The CDR3 length is 14 residues. Germline V gene data show CDR1 as MNHEY and CDR2 as SMNVEV (reference sequence). The V segment lost 9 bases and the J segment 3 bases; nucleotides outside the gene matches: 9. The chain combines TRBV27 with TRBJ2-7; 9 positions match TRBD1. This sequence originates from a boy under three years old with tuberous sclerosis and intractable seizures. The sample consisted of peripheral blood, taken 4 to 5 months after surgery. CDR3 sequence reads: CASPTGTGIYEQYF. The DNA for the CDR3 is TGTGCCAGTCCTACCGGGACAGGGATCTACGAGCAGTACTTC.